Reported below is one T cell receptor beta chain. TCRdb re-analyzed the 5' RACE reads; it lists each CDR3 protein once, without DNA. This sample contains over 350,000 distinct CDR3 sequences. The sample originates from a study of monozygotic twins with inflammatory bowel disease. The sequencing sample was made of blood. The receptor was isolated from a human donor with ulcerative colitis or Crohn's disease, or a healthy co-twin of an affected twin (not recorded which).

This CDR3 is CSAREGPTNTGELFF. The chain is built from TRBV20-1 and TRBJ2-2. CDR1 is DFQATT and CDR2 is SNEGSKA in the germline V gene (reference sequence). The CDR3 is made up of 15 amino acids.